This T cell receptor (beta chain) is drawn from a study of T cell clones after liver transplantation. In the study overall: Samples came from ITN030ST, which attempted immunosuppression withdrawal within 2 years of liver transplantation. Standard immunosuppression, with no induction, continued until 12-24 months after transplant. Blood was drawn pre-transplant, before withdrawal, and after full or failed withdrawal.

The CDR3 length is 17 residues. Germline V gives CDR1 MGHRA, CDR2 YSYEKL. The V end was cut by 1 base, the J end by 6 bases, with 19 bases between. Clones were sequenced by immunoSEQ multiplex PCR, and TCRdb holds only the in-frame ones, with some missing. The sample records roughly 19,000 clones, over 75% being singletons. The TCR was taken from a human patient who received a liver transplant. Part of the T cell pool may stem from the graft donor. The source material was CD8+ T cells from blood, sampled approximately 45 months after liver transplant. This chain joins TRBV4-1 and TRBJ2-1; a possible D gene is TRBD2 (5 bases). In DNA, the CDR3 is TGCGCCAGCAGCCAAGTTACTGGGCCTACCCGGGGCAATGAGCAGTTCTTC. Translation gives CASSQVTGPTRGNEQFF.